Shown below are 22 T cell receptor beta chains from a single sample sequenced in a study of tumor and adjacent non-tumor tissue in lung cancer. This sample's RNA came from whole unsorted tissue. Distant lung tissue was collected more than 3 cm away from the tumor edge. The library came from three nested PCR rounds adapted from ARM-PCR protocols. MiXCR was run by TCRdb on the multiplex PCR reads, yielding one entry per CDR3 protein. The sample carries roughly 49,000 distinct CDR3 sequences, 60% to 80% recorded once. The sample comprised distant non-tumor lung tissue. The receptors were gathered from a woman between 55 and 75 years old with non-small cell lung cancer.

Regarding this clonotype: A junction boundary mismatches the germline segment, possibly from a read error. The chain links TRBV11-2 to TRBJ2-3; D is unclear. CDR1 and CDR2 from the germline V gene are SGHAT and FQNNGV. The CDR3 loop spans 11 amino acids. The CDR3, as DNA: TGTGCCAGCAGCTCCGCAGATATGCAGTATTTT. Translated, it gives CASSSADMQYF.

Concerning this clonotype: The junction shows a germline mismatch at one end, possibly a read error. This chain uses TRBV6-2 or TRBV6-3 with TRBJ1-1, with D tentatively TRBD1 (5 bases). Germline CDR1 is MNHEY and CDR2 is SVGEGT. CDR3 length equals 15 residues. CDR3 coding DNA: TGTACCAGCAGTTACAGGCGGGCTACGAACACTGAAGCTTTCTTT. This encodes CTSSYRRATNTEAFF.

In the case of this clonotype: Sequence at one end of the junction differs from germline and may be a read error. For the CDR3, the DNA is TGCGCCAGTAGCCAAGGGGGAAGGAATCTCTACAATGAGCAGATCTTC. Translation gives CASSQGGRNLYNEQIF. V and J are TRBV4-3 and TRBJ2-1; weak D call: TRBD1 (6 bases). From germline, CDR1 is LGHNA and CDR2 YSLEER. This CDR3 region has 16 residues.

This clonotype was picked up a small number of times. The rearrangement joins TRBV28 to TRBJ2-1; 7 bases are a match to TRBD2. V shed 6 bases, J shed 5 bases, and the junction held 25 bases outside the gene matches. CDR1 is MDHEN, CDR2 SYDVKM, per germline. The CDR3 is 20 residues long. The CDR3 DNA is TGTGCCAGCAGCCCCACCTCGGGGCGGGGCGGGAGAGGAAATAACAATGAGCAGTTCTTC. Translating gives CASSPTSGRGGRGNNNEQFF.

The chain couples TRBV7-3 to TRBJ1-1; D unresolved. The germline V and J ends were trimmed by 3 bases and 9 bases, with 14 bases remaining between them. From germline, CDR1 is SGHTA and CDR2 FQGTGA. This CDR3 contains 13 residues. CDR3 residues: CASSLIKDEKAFF. The CDR3 coding sequence is TGTGCCAGCAGCTTGATCAAGGACGAGAAAGCTTTCTTT.

Regarding this clonotype: Germline and junction disagree at one end, which may indicate a read error. The chain joins TRBV6-2 or TRBV6-3 to TRBJ2-1; 10 bases line up with TRBD2. Germline values: CDR1 MNHEY, CDR2 SVGEGT. CDR3 size: 14 residues. The chain's CDR3 is CASQREGLDYERFF. DNA of the CDR3: TGTGCCAGTCAGCGGGAGGGCCTGGACTATGAGCGGTTCTTC.

The chain recombines TRBV5-4 with TRBJ2-1, with TRBD2 matching over 10 bases. The CDR3 spans 15 residues. Germline V CDR1 and CDR2: SGHNT, YYREEE (reference sequence). After removal of 4 bases from V and 9 bases from J, the junction contained 10 bases not matched to a gene. The CDR3: CASSKASGGRGEQFF. The CDR3 nucleotides are TGTGCCAGCAGCAAGGCTAGCGGGGGCAGGGGTGAGCAGTTCTTC. Filled out from reference TRBV5-4 and TRBJ2-1, the complete variable domain reads ETGVTQSPTHLIKTRGQQVTLRCSSQSGHNTVSWYQQALGQGPQFIFQYYREEENGRGNFPPRFSGLQFPNYSSELNVNALELDDSALYLCASSKASGGRGEQFFGPGTRLTVL.

Remarks on this clonotype: At one end the junction does not follow the germline gene, possibly because of a read error. This chain joins TRBV4-2 and TRBJ1-2, with D perhaps TRBD1 (5 bases). Looked up from germline, CDR1 is LGHNA and CDR2 is YNFKEQ. The CDR3 spans 15 residues. CDR3 in DNA: TGTGCCAGCATCCAGGGCGGGACCTCTAACTATGGCTACGCCTTC. This translates into CASIQGGTSNYGYAF.

A note on this clonotype: A clone one base away is much larger, so this may be a read error. This sequence joins TRBV12-3 or TRBV12-4 and TRBJ2-7; 8 nucleotides match TRBD2. The CDR3 consists of 14 residues. The CDR3 sequence: CTSTRTSRRYEQYF. The CDR3, as DNA: TGTACCAGCACTAGGACTAGCAGAAGATACGAGCAGTACTTC.

This clonotype was detected a few times. V is TRBV29-1 and J is TRBJ1-1; possible D gene TRBD1, 6 bases. The CDR3 spans 12 residues. The germline CDR1 and CDR2 sequences are SQVTM and ANQGSEA. Trimming pared 7 bases from V and 14 bases from J, leaving 23 bases between. The CDR3 loop reads CSASLRDNVAFF. DNA for the CDR3: TGCAGCGCTTCCCTCCGGGACAATGTAGCGTTCTTT.

This clonotype has at least ten counts. This chain links TRBV29-1 with TRBJ1-4, with 8 bases that match TRBD1. This CDR3 spans 12 amino acids. Per the germline V gene, CDR1 is SQVTM and CDR2 is ANQGSEA. V dropped 7 bases and J dropped 8; count of bases not matched to a gene: 6. This CDR3 is CSALTGDEKLFF. CDR3 in DNA: TGCAGCGCCTTGACAGGGGACGAAAAACTGTTTTTT.

For this clonotype: Relative to the germline gene, one junction end is altered; a read error may explain this. The chain carries TRBV28 and TRBJ2-3; tentative D call: TRBD2 (6 bases). CDR3 length: 15 amino acids. Germline assignment: CDR1 MDHEN and CDR2 SYDVKM. The CDR3 bases are TGTACCAGCAGTCCTGGGGACTCGAGTCTAGATACGCAGTATTTT. Residues: CTSSPGDSSLDTQYF.

Only a few counts were recorded for this clonotype. One junction end disagrees with the germline gene, perhaps due to a read error. V gene TRBV4-3 combines with J gene TRBJ1-2; 9 bases agree with TRBD1. The CDR3 runs to 14 residues. Germline lookup yields CDR1 LGHNA and CDR2 YSLEER. The CDR3 reads CASSQGGTGSDYTF. As DNA, the CDR3 is TGCGCCAGTAGCCAAGGCGGGACAGGGAGTGACTACACCTTC.

As for this clonotype: This sequence may be a read error, since a much larger clone differs from it by one base. The V and J genes are TRBV5-1 and TRBJ2-5; no firm D call. The CDR3 is made up of 14 amino acids. Germline V CDR1 and CDR2: SGHRS, YFSETQ. CDR3: CASNLKGSQETQYF. The DNA for the CDR3 is TGCGCCAGCAACTTGAAGGGAAGCCAAGAGACCCAGTACTTC.

The V call is TRBV20-1, the J call TRBJ2-1, with 7 bases matching TRBD2. CDR3 length equals 13 residues. Germline CDR1 reads DFQATT; CDR2 reads SNEGSKA (reference sequence). V lost 6 bases to trimming and J lost 7 bases; unmatched junction nucleotides: 9. The CDR3 spells CSAGISGWNEQFF. In DNA form, the CDR3 reads TGCAGTGCGGGGATTAGCGGGTGGAATGAGCAGTTCTTC.

Worth noting for this clonotype: A junction boundary mismatches the germline segment, possibly from a read error. The chain links TRBV11-3 to TRBJ2-3; 7 nucleotides align to TRBD2. CDR3 size: 16 residues. From germline, CDR1 is SGHNT and CDR2 YENEEA. The CDR3 region is CASRPGTNGNTDAQYF. The DNA of the CDR3 is TGTGCCAGCAGACCGGGGACTAACGGAAATACAGATGCGCAGTATTTT.

As to this clonotype: One end of the junction fails to match germline, which may point to a read error. V and J are TRBV29-1 and TRBJ2-5; the D gene is possibly TRBD2 (6 bases). Per the germline V gene, CDR1 is SQVTM and CDR2 is ANQGSEA. This CDR3 region has 14 residues. The CDR3 protein is CSVEAEEPGETHYF. CDR3 DNA sequence: TGCAGTGTTGAAGCCGAGGAGCCGGGGGAGACCCATTACTTC.

Note on this clonotype: At one end the junction does not follow the germline gene, possibly because of a read error. The chain is built from TRBV6-2 or TRBV6-3 and TRBJ2-2; 9 bases agree with TRBD2. Germline values: CDR1 MNHEY, CDR2 SVGEGT. The CDR3 is 17 residues long. CDR3 in DNA: TGTGCCAGCAGTTACGATCCGGGACTAGCTAATACCAGGGAGCAGTTTTTT. It translates to CASSYDPGLANTREQFF.

A remark on this clonotype: It may be a read error: a sequence one base away is much more abundant. The J gene is TRBJ1-4, the V gene TRBV28; a possible D gene is TRBD1 (6 bases). The CDR3 sequence is 15 residues long. CDR1 and CDR2 from the germline V gene are MDHEN and SYDVKM. The CDR3 sequence: CVSSLGQSTNEKLFF. DNA for the CDR3: TGTGTCAGCAGTCTCGGACAGTCAACTAATGAAAAACTGTTTTTT.

On this clonotype itself: One end of the junction is discordant with germline, which a read error may explain. The chain combines TRBV4-3 with TRBJ2-6; 7 nucleotides align to TRBD1. The germline V gene has CDR1 LGHNA and CDR2 YSLEER. The CDR3 spans 15 residues. The chain's CDR3 is CASNQGTAGPNVLTF. CDR3 in DNA: TGCGCCAGCAACCAAGGGACAGCTGGGCCCAACGTCCTGACTTTC.

As to this clonotype: An end of the junction does not agree with germline; a read error may underlie this. The chain recombines TRBV6-6 with TRBJ2-6; a possible D gene is TRBD1 (5 bases). Germline loops: CDR1 MNHNY, CDR2 SVGAGI (reference sequence). The CDR3 has 15 amino acids. The DNA of the CDR3 is TGTGCCAGCAGTTACGACTGCTCTGGGGCCAACGTCCCGACTTTC. It is translated as CASSYDCSGANVPTF.

This chain connects TRBV6-2 or TRBV6-3 to TRBJ1-1; no clear D. Germline V gene data show CDR1 as MNHEY and CDR2 as SVGEGT. Trimming removed 10 bases from V and 3 bases from J, with 15 bases in between. This CDR3 has 13 amino acids. The CDR3 sequence: CANRNQEDTEAFF. CDR3 bases: TGTGCCAACAGAAACCAGGAGGACACTGAAGCTTTCTTT.